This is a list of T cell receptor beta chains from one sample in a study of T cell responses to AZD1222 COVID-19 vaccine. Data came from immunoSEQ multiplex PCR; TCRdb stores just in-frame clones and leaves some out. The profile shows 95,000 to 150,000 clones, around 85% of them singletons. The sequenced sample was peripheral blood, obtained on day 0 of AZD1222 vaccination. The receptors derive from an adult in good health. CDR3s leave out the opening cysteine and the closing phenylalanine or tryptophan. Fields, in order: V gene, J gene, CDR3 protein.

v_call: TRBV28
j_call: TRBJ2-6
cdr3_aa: ASSLSGGIIWSGANVLT

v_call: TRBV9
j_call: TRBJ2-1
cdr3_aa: ASSPLAGGYNEQF

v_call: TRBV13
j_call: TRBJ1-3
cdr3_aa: ASSLARMVSGNTIY

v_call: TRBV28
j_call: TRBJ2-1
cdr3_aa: ASSPSLGSFNEQF

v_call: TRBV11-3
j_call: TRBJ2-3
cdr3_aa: ASSSRGSGGTDTQY

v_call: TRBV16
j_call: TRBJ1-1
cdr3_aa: ASSQSRGLNTEAF

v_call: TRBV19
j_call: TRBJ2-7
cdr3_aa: ASSITKNPYEQY

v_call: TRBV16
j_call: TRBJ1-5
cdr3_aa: ASSQRYNQPQH

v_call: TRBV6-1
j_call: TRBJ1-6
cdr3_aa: ASSERAGGTDSPLH

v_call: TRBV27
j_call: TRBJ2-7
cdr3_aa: ASSREAGAAYEQY

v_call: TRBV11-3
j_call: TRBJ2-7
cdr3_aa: ASSPGGQAPTYEQY

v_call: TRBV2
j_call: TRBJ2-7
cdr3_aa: ASSRLAGGVLGGEQY

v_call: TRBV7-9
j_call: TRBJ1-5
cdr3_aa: ASGGTGTHQPQH

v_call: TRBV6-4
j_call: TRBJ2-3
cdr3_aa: ASSRQGSSTDTQY

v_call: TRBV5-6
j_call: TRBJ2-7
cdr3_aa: ASSLVRQGPRTYEQY

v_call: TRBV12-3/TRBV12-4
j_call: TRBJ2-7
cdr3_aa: ASTFSTRGEQY

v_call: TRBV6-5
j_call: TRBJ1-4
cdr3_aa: ASRTNNNNEKLF

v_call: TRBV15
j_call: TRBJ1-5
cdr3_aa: ATSRARGSNQPQH

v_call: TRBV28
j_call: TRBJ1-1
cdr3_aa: ASSLGSGWTEAF

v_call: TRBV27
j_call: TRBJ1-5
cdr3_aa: ASSFLIDSNQPQH

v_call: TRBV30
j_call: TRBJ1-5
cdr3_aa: AWSVGTSGKPQH

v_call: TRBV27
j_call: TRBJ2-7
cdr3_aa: ASSLNGQNYEQY

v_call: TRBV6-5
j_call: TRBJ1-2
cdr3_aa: ASNEWVDYGYT

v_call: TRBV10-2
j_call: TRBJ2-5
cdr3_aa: ASSDMLQTQY

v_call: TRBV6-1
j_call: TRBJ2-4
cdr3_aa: ASSEAVSAGAGDIQY

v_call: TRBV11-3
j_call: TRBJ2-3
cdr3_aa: ASSLSVAGTKDTQY

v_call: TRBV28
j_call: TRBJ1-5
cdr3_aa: ASSQHRGQGNQPQH

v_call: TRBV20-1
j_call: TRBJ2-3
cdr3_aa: SASWTSGSIEY

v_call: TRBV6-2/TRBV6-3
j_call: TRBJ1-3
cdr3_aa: ASSLTGGPGNTIY

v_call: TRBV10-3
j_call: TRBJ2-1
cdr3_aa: AISESASGYPYNEQF

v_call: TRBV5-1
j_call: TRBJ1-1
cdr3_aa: ASSLVGLNTEAF

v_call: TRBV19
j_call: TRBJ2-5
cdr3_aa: ASSRTGTGGRETQY

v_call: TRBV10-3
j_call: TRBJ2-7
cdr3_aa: AISGTSGSGEQY

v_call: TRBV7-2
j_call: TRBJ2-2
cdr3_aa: ASSVRSSTTGELF

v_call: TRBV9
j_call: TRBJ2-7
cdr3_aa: ASSSSGLNHYEQY

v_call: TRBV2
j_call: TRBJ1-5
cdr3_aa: ASSENSYSNQPQH

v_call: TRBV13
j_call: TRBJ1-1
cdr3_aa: ASSRTVNTEAF